The clone carrying this TCR beta chain was observed many times. Its target is unknown. This sample stems from a study of molecular identifiers for immune sequencing clone quantification. Notes on the study in general: Clones above 20 RNA copies contained over 97% of effector molecules but under 1% of naive ones. Clone sizes that are highly expanded could be underestimated when identical TCR molecules share a barcode.

V gave up 5 bases and J gave up 3 bases, with 11 bases separating them. The CDR3 covers 15 residues. Germline V gives CDR1 MDHEN, CDR2 SYDVKM. MiXCR was run by TCRdb on the PCR reads, yielding one entry per CDR3 protein. Among about 640,000 distinct CDR3 sequences listed, 15% to 20% were seen once. V usage is TRBV28 and J usage is TRBJ2-6, with a possible D match to TRBD2 (6 bases). The sample was naive CD8+ T cells from blood, with Jurkat cell RNA spiked in. Described subset: FACS-sorted CD8+CD4-CCR7+CD45RA+ naive T cells. The receptor comes from a human donor in good health. Some libraries in this study had Jurkat cell RNA spiked in. For the CDR3, the DNA is TGTGCCAGCAGTGCGTCGGGGGATGGGGCCAACGTCCTGACTTTC. This sequence encodes CASSASGDGANVLTF.